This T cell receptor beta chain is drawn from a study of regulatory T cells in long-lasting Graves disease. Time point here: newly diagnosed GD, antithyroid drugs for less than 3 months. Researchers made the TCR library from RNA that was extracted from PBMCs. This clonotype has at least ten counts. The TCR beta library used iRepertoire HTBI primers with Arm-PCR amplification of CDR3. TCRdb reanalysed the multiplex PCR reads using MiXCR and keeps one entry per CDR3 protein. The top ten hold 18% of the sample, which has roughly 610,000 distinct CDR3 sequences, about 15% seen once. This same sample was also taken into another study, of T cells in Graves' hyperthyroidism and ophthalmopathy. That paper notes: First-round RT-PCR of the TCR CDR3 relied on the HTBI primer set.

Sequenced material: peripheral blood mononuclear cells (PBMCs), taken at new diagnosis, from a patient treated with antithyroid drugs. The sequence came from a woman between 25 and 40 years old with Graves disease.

This CDR3 is CASTFLDRPNQPQHF. CDR3 nucleotide sequence: TGTGCCAGCACTTTCCTCGACAGACCGAATCAGCCCCAGCATTTT. The rearrangement links TRBV28 to TRBJ1-5, with D maybe TRBD1 (5 bases). V was cut by 7 bases and J by 4 bases, with 17 bases left in between. The length of the CDR3 is 15 residues. Per the germline V gene, CDR1 is MDHEN and CDR2 is SYDVKM. Drawing the rest from reference TRBV28 and TRBJ1-5, the complete variable domain is DVKVTQSSRYLVKRTGEKVFLECVQDMDHENMFWYRQDPGLGLRLIYFSYDVKMKEKGDIPEGYSVSREKKERFSLILESASTNQTSMYLCASTFLDRPNQPQHFGDGTRLSIL.